Described below is a single TCR beta chain sequence and its context. Its antigen is as yet unknown. The entry originates in a study of OX40 agonist ivuxolimab in advanced cancers. The wider study: All patients had ivuxolimab intravenously every 2 weeks at 0.01 to 10 mg/kg.

Whole-study results and caveats: With doses of 0.1-3.0 mg/kg, partial responders showed among the lowest clonal expansion.

The repertoire was sequenced with immunoSEQ multiplex PCR; TCRdb's copy has only in-frame clones and lacks some. The sample holds 90,000 or so clones, about 94% seen once. Trimming removed 3 bases from V and 9 bases from J; junction bases left unmatched: 6. Germline V CDR1 and CDR2: KGHSH, LQKENI. This CDR3 has 14 amino acids. The sample in question was CD4+ or CD8+ T cells sorted from blood, obtained in a trial of the OX40 agonist ivuxolimab. The receptor was derived from an adult with an advanced solid tumor such as melanoma, head and neck, liver or kidney cancer. The gene calls are TRBV18 and TRBJ2-1; 9 positions agree with TRBD1. The CDR3 loop reads CASSPTTGGGEQFF. CDR3 in DNA: TGTGCCAGCTCACCTACAACAGGGGGCGGTGAGCAGTTCTTC.